Listed below are T cell receptor beta chains from one sample, sequenced in a study of tumor-infiltrating lymphocytes in primary liver carcinoma. TCRdb independently ran MiXCR on the multiplex PCR reads; one entry per CDR3 protein. The sample comprises 150,000 to 200,000 distinct CDR3 sequences, approximately 86% of which are singletons, and approximately 18% rests with the top ten. The sample taken for sequencing was tumor tissue from primary liver carcinoma. The origin of the receptors is a man in his forties with primary liver carcinoma and hepatitis B virus infection. Both conserved end residues are part of each CDR3. D genes are given only for firm matches. The size entry is marked missing in some rows and otherwise reads once, few, many or a size class.

TRBJ2-7 | TRBV29-1 | NA | NA | CGVMTSRTGTPYEQYF | TGCGGCGTCATGACATCTAGGACCGGCACTCCCTACGAGCAGTACTTC
TRBJ1-1 | TRBV29-1 | NA | TRBD1 | CSVESGQVNSEAFF | TGCAGCGTTGAGTCGGGACAGGTTAACTCTGAAGCTTTCTTT
TRBJ2-1 | TRBV4-2 | NA | NA | CASSQDGGKALDNEEFF | TGTGCCAGTAGCCAAGATGGAGGGAAGGCTCTCGACAATGAGGAGTTCTTC
TRBJ2-1 | TRBV6-6 | once | TRBD2 | CASSYSLAGGSSYYNEQIF | TGTGCCAGCAGTTACTCACTAGCGGGAGGATCGAGTTACTACAATGAGCAGATCTTC
TRBJ2-1 | TRBV5-1 | NA | TRBD2 | CESSSLAGWPNEQFF | TGCGAGAGCAGCTCTCTAGCGGGATGGCCCAATGAGCAGTTCTTC
TRBJ1-1 | TRBV6-5 | NA | NA | CASRLNTEAFF | TGTGCTAGCAGATTGAACACTGAAGCTTTCTTT
TRBJ2-2 | TRBV29-1 | medium-sized | NA | CSAKGNGELFF | TGCAGCGCCAAGGGGAACGGGGAGCTGTTTTTT
TRBJ2-1 | TRBV6-2/TRBV6-3 | once | NA | CARSSRAEVFNEQFF | TGTGCCAGAAGTTCCCGCGCCGAAGTATTCAATGAGCAGTTCTTC
TRBJ1-6 | TRBV30 | NA | NA | CAWNKGLVNSPLHF | TGTGCCTGGAATAAGGGGTTAGTAAATTCACCCCTCCACTTT
TRBJ2-1 | TRBV6-1 | NA | NA | CANSDRQEGYNEQFF | TGTGCCAACAGTGACAGACAGGAGGGCTACAATGAGCAGTTCTTC
TRBJ2-1 | TRBV12-3/TRBV12-4 | NA | TRBD2 | CASSHSGRYYIEQFF | TGTGCCAGCAGTCATAGCGGGAGATACTACATTGAGCAATTCTTC
TRBJ1-2 | TRBV29-1 | few | NA | CSGRQINGYTF | TGTAGCGGTCGACAGATCAATGGCTACACCTTC
TRBJ2-1 | TRBV10-3 | many | TRBD2 | CAISEITSDTYNEQFF | TGTGCCATCAGTGAGATCACTAGCGACACCTACAATGAGCAGTTCTTC
TRBJ2-1 | TRBV4-3 | NA | NA | CASSQDIGPVYNEHFF | TGCGCCAGCAGCCAAGATATCGGGCCAGTCTACAATGAGCACTTCTTC
TRBJ1-2 | TRBV6-6 | NA | NA | CASNPDWNFYGYIF | TGTGCCAGCAACCCCGACTGGAACTTCTATGGCTACATCTTC
TRBJ2-5 | TRBV29-1 | NA | NA | CSDEEGSQETQYF | TGCAGCGATGAAGAGGGGAGCCAAGAGACCCAGTACTTC
TRBJ2-7 | TRBV29-1 | NA | TRBD2 | CNVEDGLAGSHEQYF | TGCAACGTTGAAGATGGTCTAGCGGGGTCCCACGAGCAGTACTTC
TRBJ2-4 | TRBV11-1 | NA | NA | CVNSFPETSGTKNIQYF | TGTGTCAACAGCTTCCCCGAGACTAGTGGGACCAAAAACATTCAGTACTTC
TRBJ2-7 | TRBV5-6 | NA | NA | CAGSRTWIVSYEQHF | TGTGCCGGCAGTCGGACATGGATCGTGTCCTACGAGCAGCACTTC
TRBJ2-3 | TRBV5-4 | NA | TRBD2 | CANSIGLAVIDTQYF | TGTGCCAACAGCATAGGACTAGCGGTCATAGATACGCAGTATTTT
TRBJ1-5 | TRBV29-1 | NA | NA | CSAVGQISQPQHF | TGCAGCGCTGTCGGACAGATCAGCCAGCCCCAGCATTTT
TRBJ2-1 | TRBV20-1 | NA | TRBD2 | CSARDRLAVEDEQFF | TGCAGTGCTAGAGATCGACTAGCCGTAGAGGATGAGCAGTTCTTC
TRBJ2-5 | TRBV5-1 | NA | TRBD2 | CASRLAGTRGETQYF | TGCGCCAGCAGATTGGCCGGGACTAGAGGAGAGACCCAGTACTTC
TRBJ2-4 | TRBV11-1 | NA | TRBD2 | CANSSHGTSGTKNIQYF | TGTGCCAACAGCTCTCACGGGACTAGCGGGACCAAGAACATTCAGTACTTC
TRBJ2-5 | TRBV7-8 | NA | NA | CASSPGKTQYF | TGTGCCAGCAGCCCTGGGAAGACCCAGTACTTC
TRBJ2-7 | TRBV6-6 | NA | NA | CISSYPEGGGDEQYF | TGTATCAGCAGTTACCCCGAAGGGGGAGGAGATGAGCAGTACTTC
TRBJ2-7 | TRBV11-1 | NA | TRBD1 | CASSFGPGQGSYEEYF | TGTGCCAGTAGCTTTGGTCCGGGACAGGGTTCCTACGAGGAGTACTTC
TRBJ2-1 | TRBV6-2/TRBV6-3 | NA | TRBD1 | CSSSPPGQGSYNEQFF | TGTTCCAGCAGTCCGCCGGGACAGGGCTCCTATAATGAGCAGTTCTTC
TRBJ1-6 | TRBV4-1 | NA | NA | CASSKETNSPLHF | TGCGCCAGCAGCAAGGAGACAAATTCACCCCTCCACTTT
TRBJ2-7 | TRBV11-2 | NA | NA | CASSSIRNPYEQYF | TGCGCCAGCAGCTCTATCAGGAACCCCTACGAGCAGTACTTC
TRBJ2-7 | TRBV6-2/TRBV6-3 | NA | TRBD2 | CASSYLAGRNSCEQYF | TGTGCCAGCAGTTACTTAGCGGGGAGGAACAGCTGCGAGCAGTACTTC
TRBJ2-1 | TRBV12-3/TRBV12-4 | NA | NA | CASKETSSYNEQFF | TGTGCCAGCAAGGAGACAAGCTCCTACAATGAGCAGTTCTTC
TRBJ1-1 | TRBV10-3 | NA | NA | CAISIQELDTEAFF | TGTGCCATCAGTATACAGGAATTGGACACTGAAGCTTTCTTT
TRBJ2-1 | TRBV5-4 | NA | TRBD2 | CTSSGLAASSYNEQFF | TGTACCAGCAGCGGACTAGCGGCAAGTTCCTACAATGAGCAGTTCTTC
TRBJ2-3 | TRBV7-8 | NA | NA | CANSTGDTQYF | TGTGCCAACAGCACGGGAGATACGCAGTATTTT
TRBJ2-3 | TRBV6-1 | NA | NA | CASSERRGFRTDTQYF | TGTGCCAGCAGTGAAAGGCGGGGATTTCGCACAGATACACAGTATTTT